A single sample is the source of the 18 T cell receptor beta chains below, sequenced in a study of neurological immune-mediated disorders. From the 5' RACE reads, TCRdb called clonotypes with MiXCR, one entry per CDR3 protein. The sample lists 55,000 to 75,000 distinct CDR3 sequences, about 5.2% occurring once. The specimen sequenced was PBMCs. These receptor sequences come from a human donor with multiple sclerosis. The donor label of this sample is uncertain.

In this sample, this clonotype turned up many times. The gene calls are TRBV7-6 and TRBJ2-2, with 7 bases lining up with TRBD1. The V and J ends lost 10 bases and 6 bases, in that order; junction bases with no gene match: 8. CDR1 is SGHVS, CDR2 FNYEAQ, per germline. This CDR3 contains 13 residues. As DNA, the CDR3 is TGTGCCACCTCGGACAGGACCCCCGGGGAGCTGTTTTTT. Translation: CATSDRTPGELFF.

This clonotype has a count of ten or more. The rearrangement uses TRBV20-1 and TRBJ1-1, with D possibly matching TRBD1 (5 bases). The V end was cut by 3 bases, the J end by 3 bases, with 14 bases between. Germline assignment: CDR1 DFQATT and CDR2 SNEGSKA (reference sequence). CDR3 size: 14 residues. The CDR3 sequence is CSASGGSLDTEAFF. CDR3 sequence (DNA): TGCAGTGCTAGTGGGGGGAGTCTCGACACTGAAGCTTTCTTT.

V gene TRBV24-1 combines with J gene TRBJ2-2, with D perhaps given as TRBD1 or TRBD2 (5 bases each). The V end lost 4 bases, the J end lost 0 bases, and 11 bases lay between the germline ends. There are 16 residues in the CDR3. CDR1 is KGHDR and CDR2 is SFDVKD in the germline V gene. The CDR3 DNA reads as TGTGCCACCAGTGAGGCCGGGACCGCGAACACCGGGGAGCTGTTTTTT. It specifies CATSEAGTANTGELFF.

This clonotype was seen repeatedly, ten times or more. The chain couples TRBV15 to TRBJ1-5; D perhaps matches TRBD1 (5 bases). V lost 8 bases and J lost 7, with 18 bases in between. The CDR3 totals 14 residues. CDR1 LNHNV and CDR2 YYDKDF come from the germline V gene (reference sequence). CDR3 sequence (DNA): TGTGCCACCGGGGCACTTTCCCAAAACCAGCCCCAGCATTTT. Residues: CATGALSQNQPQHF.

This clonotype was detected ten times or more. The V and J genes are TRBV20-1 and TRBJ2-1; tentative D call: TRBD2 (6 bases). The V gene lost 6 bases and the J gene lost 1 base, with 10 bases spanning the gap. The CDR3 sequence is 13 residues long. Per germline, CDR1 DFQATT and CDR2 SNEGSKA (reference sequence). CDR3 DNA: TGCAGTGCCCCCGGGACTTCCTACAATGAGCAGTTCTTC. As protein: CSAPGTSYNEQFF.

In its sample, this clonotype was seen many times. The chain uses TRBV18 and TRBJ1-1; 7 nucleotides align to TRBD1. The ends lost 4 bases at V and 2 bases at J; junction bases unmatched: 1. This CDR3 is built from 13 residues. Germline V lookup: CDR1 KGHSH, CDR2 LQKENI. In DNA, the CDR3 is TGTGCCAGCTCACAGGGGGCAAACACTGAAGCTTTCTTT. Its protein product is CASSQGANTEAFF.

At least ten counts were recorded for this clonotype. This chain joins TRBV7-2 and TRBJ1-2; 9 bases are a match to TRBD1. The CDR3 is 15 amino acids. Germline trimming cut 3 bases from V and 4 bases from J; bases unmatched to any gene: 6. Germline CDR1 is SGHTA and CDR2 is FQGNSA. The CDR3 DNA reads TGTGCCAGCAGCTTGTCTGTGACAGGGGGCTATGGCTACACCTTC. It translates to CASSLSVTGGYGYTF.

This clonotype has ten or more counts. The chain is built from TRBV6-5 and TRBJ2-3, with D tentatively TRBD2 (6 bases). Germline loops: CDR1 MNHEY, CDR2 SVGAGI. The CDR3 is 14 residues long. The V and J ends lost 4 bases and 4 bases respectively, with 12 bases between them. As DNA, the CDR3 is TGTGCCAGCAGTTTGGACGGGGGTCCAGATACGCAGTATTTT. Protein: CASSLDGGPDTQYF.

This clonotype was recorded at least ten times. The rearrangement links TRBV6-5 to TRBJ1-5; weak D call: TRBD1 (5 bases). V dropped 5 bases and J dropped 1 base, with 15 bases sitting between them. CDR1 and CDR2 from the germline V gene are MNHEY and SVGAGI. This CDR3 is 16 amino acids long. In DNA, the CDR3 is TGTGCCAGCAGTCTCATGGGACCGCAGAGCAATCAGCCCCAGCATTTT. It is translated as CASSLMGPQSNQPQHF.

This clonotype was found many times. V and J are TRBV5-1 and TRBJ2-2; the match to TRBD2 covers 7 bases. V lost 4 bases to trimming and J lost 3 bases; unmatched junction nucleotides: 3. Germline V gives CDR1 SGHRS, CDR2 YFSETQ. This CDR3 is 14 amino acids long. The CDR3 coding sequence is TGCGCCAGCAGCCTCCGGGGGGACACCGGGGAGCTGTTTTTT. Translating gives CASSLRGDTGELFF.

Ten or more counts support this clonotype. The chain couples TRBV6-6 to TRBJ1-1; D might be TRBD1 (6 bases). V lost 4 bases and J lost 3, with 6 bases in between. The CDR3 consists of 12 residues. Germline V gene lookup returns CDR1 MNHNY and CDR2 SVGAGI (reference sequence). The DNA for the CDR3 is TGTGCCAGCAGTTGGGGGCACACTGAAGCTTTCTTT. Its protein is CASSWGHTEAFF.

The sample holds many counts of this clonotype. The chain has TRBV5-1 and TRBJ2-1, with TRBD2 matching 9 bases. The CDR3 has 18 residues. Germline values: CDR1 SGHRS, CDR2 YFSETQ. After removal of 0 bases from V and 0 bases from J, the junction contained 7 bases not matched to a gene. CDR3 protein: CASSLGAGGLTSYNEQFF. The CDR3 DNA follows: TGCGCCAGCAGCTTGGGCGCGGGGGGGCTCACCTCCTACAATGAGCAGTTCTTC.

This clonotype appeared many times. CDR3 sequence: CASSHSLDPSGNTIYF. As DNA, the CDR3 is TGTGCCAGCAGCCACTCCCTGGACCCCTCTGGAAACACCATATATTTT. This rearrangement joins TRBV5-4 to TRBJ1-3; D uncertain. The CDR3 is 16 amino acids. CDR1 is SGHNT and CDR2 is YYREEE in the germline V gene (reference sequence). Deletions cut 4 bases from V and 0 bases from J, with 14 bases between.

In this sample, this clonotype turned up many times. V is TRBV10-3 and J is TRBJ2-3, with no clear D. There are 14 residues in the CDR3. Germline lookup yields CDR1 ENHRY and CDR2 SYGVKD. V dropped 2 bases and J dropped 2 bases, with 8 bases sitting between them. Here the CDR3 DNA reads TGTGCCATCAGTGAGAGAGTTCCCACAGATACGCAGTATTTT. Encoded protein: CAISERVPTDTQYF.

The table lists this clonotype with many counts. The chain uses TRBV20-1 and TRBJ2-2; D unresolved. Germline-derived CDR1 and CDR2 are DFQATT and SNEGSKA (reference sequence). With 3 bases removed from V and 2 bases from J, the gap between germline ends came to 10 bases. The CDR3 has 14 residues. CDR3 in DNA: TGCAGTGCTAGTTCGGCAGAAAACACCGGGGAGCTGTTTTTT. As protein: CSASSAENTGELFF.

This clonotype occurred many times. The rearrangement joins TRBV29-1 to TRBJ2-7; 8 bases align to TRBD1. CDR3 length: 14 amino acids. Trimming at V came to 5 bases and at J to 3 bases, leaving 9 bases not matched to a gene. Germline-derived CDR1 and CDR2 are SQVTM and ANQGSEA. The CDR3 sequence is CSVIPRTGNYEQYF. The CDR3 DNA reads TGCAGCGTTATCCCCCGGACAGGGAACTACGAGCAGTACTTC.

This clonotype was picked up many times. V usage is TRBV10-3 and J usage is TRBJ2-2; D not certain. V dropped 6 bases and J dropped 0 bases, with 5 bases sitting between them. This CDR3 is built from 13 residues. Germline assignment: CDR1 ENHRY and CDR2 SYGVKD. CDR3 in amino acids: CAISDANTGELFF. Here the CDR3 DNA reads TGTGCCATCAGCGACGCGAACACCGGGGAGCTGTTTTTT.

This clonotype was detected many times. This sequence joins TRBV4-2 and TRBJ2-5; 10 bases match TRBD1. This CDR3 is 15 amino acids long. Per the germline V gene, CDR1 is LGHNA and CDR2 is YNFKEQ. J lost 5 bases, V lost 3 bases, and 6 bases had no gene match. As DNA, the CDR3 is TGTGCCAGCAGCCATCCGACAGGGGGCCGGGAGACCCAGTACTTC. Translating gives CASSHPTGGRETQYF.